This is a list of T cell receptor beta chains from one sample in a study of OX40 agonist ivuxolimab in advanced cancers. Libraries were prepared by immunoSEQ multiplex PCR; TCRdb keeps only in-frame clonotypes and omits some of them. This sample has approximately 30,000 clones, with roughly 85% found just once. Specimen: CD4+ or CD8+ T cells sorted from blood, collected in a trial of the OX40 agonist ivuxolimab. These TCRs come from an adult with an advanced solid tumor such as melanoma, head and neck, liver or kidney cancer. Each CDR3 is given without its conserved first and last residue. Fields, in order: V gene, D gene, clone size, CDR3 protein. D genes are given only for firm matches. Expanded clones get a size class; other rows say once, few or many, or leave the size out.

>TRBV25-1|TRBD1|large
ASTGGNEQY
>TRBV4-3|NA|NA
ASSQDWRAGRWINEQF
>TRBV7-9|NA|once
ASSLGGLDVGETQY
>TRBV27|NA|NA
ASREIDRQETQY
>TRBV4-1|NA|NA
ASSQVFGTTGELF
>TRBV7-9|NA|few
ASTGLGAENTEAF
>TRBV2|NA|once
ASEDGLDYNEQF
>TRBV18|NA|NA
ASSPDTIREQY
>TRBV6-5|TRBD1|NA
ASSPGTGRYEQY
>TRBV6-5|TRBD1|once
ASSRDREAF
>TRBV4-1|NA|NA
ASSQVAASNYGYT
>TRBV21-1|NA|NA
ASSLRQGPPDTQY
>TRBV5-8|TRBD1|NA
ASSPGEGAFLGYT
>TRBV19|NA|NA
ASSIGVLSYNEQF
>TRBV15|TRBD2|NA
ATSRRGALVNEQF
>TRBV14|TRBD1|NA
ASSQETRDRGPGELF